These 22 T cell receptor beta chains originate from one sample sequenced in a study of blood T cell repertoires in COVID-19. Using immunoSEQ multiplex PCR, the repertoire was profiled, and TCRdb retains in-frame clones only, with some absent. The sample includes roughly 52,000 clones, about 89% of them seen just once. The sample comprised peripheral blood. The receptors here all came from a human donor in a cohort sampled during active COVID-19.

The CDR3, as DNA: TGTGCCAGCAGCCAAGGGGCGAAGCAGTCCTATGGCTACACCTTC. Translating gives CASSQGAKQSYGYTF. The chain uses TRBV3-1 (or the pseudogene TRBV3-2) and TRBJ1-2; the D is unclear. The length of the CDR3 is 15 residues. The V gene's germline CDR1 is LGHDT and CDR2 YNNKEL (reference sequence). Trimming removed 1 base from V and 4 bases from J, with 13 bases in between.

CDR3 protein: CASSDRMGGKTQYF. As DNA, the CDR3 is TGTGCCAGCAGTGATCGGATGGGGGGGAAGACCCAGTACTTC. The genes are TRBV2 and TRBJ2-5, with TRBD2 matching 7 bases. Germline V lookup: CDR1 SNHLY, CDR2 FYNNEI. This CDR3 has 14 amino acids. V lost 3 bases and J lost 6; bases outside the gene matches: 7.

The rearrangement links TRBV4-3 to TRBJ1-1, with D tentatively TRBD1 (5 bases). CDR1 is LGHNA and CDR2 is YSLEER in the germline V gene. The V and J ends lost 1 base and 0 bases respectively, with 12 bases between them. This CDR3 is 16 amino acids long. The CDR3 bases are TGCGCCAGCAGCCAAGGAGACAGACTTGTGAACACTGAAGCTTTCTTT. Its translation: CASSQGDRLVNTEAFF.

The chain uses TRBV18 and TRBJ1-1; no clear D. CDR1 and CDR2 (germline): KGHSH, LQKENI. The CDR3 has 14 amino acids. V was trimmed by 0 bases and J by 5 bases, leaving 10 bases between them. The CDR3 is CASSPPRLGTEAFF. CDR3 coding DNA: TGTGCCAGCTCACCACCAAGACTCGGTACTGAAGCTTTCTTT.

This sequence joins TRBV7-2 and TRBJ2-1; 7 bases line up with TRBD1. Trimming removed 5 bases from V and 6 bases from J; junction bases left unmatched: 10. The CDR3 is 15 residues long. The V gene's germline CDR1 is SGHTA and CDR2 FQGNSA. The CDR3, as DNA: TGTGCCAGCAGCCAATGGACAGGCATCGCCAATGAGCAGTTCTTC. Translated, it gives CASSQWTGIANEQFF.

CDR3 loop: CASSYWLAGPTGELFF. The DNA for the CDR3 is TGTGCCAGCAGTTACTGGCTAGCGGGGCCCACCGGGGAGCTGTTTTTT. The gene calls are TRBV6-2 or TRBV6-3 and TRBJ2-2; 9 bases are a match to TRBD2. Germline V gene data show CDR1 as MNHEY and CDR2 as SVGEGT. The CDR3 is 16 amino acids. Trimming at V came to 1 base and at J to 4 bases, leaving 4 bases not matched to a gene.

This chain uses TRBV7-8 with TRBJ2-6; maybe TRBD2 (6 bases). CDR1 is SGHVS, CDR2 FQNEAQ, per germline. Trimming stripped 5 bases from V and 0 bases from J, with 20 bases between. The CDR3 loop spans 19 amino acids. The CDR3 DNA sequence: TGTGCCAGCAGCCCGTTGGAGGGGCGAGGATTCTCTGGGGCCAACGTCCTGACTTTC. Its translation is CASSPLEGRGFSGANVLTF.

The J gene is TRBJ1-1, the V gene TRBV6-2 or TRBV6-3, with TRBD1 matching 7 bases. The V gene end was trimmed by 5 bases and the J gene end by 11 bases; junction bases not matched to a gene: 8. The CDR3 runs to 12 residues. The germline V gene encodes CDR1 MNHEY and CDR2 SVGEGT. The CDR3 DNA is TGTGCCAGCAGTCGACACAGGGGTTCGGCTTTCTTT. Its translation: CASSRHRGSAFF.

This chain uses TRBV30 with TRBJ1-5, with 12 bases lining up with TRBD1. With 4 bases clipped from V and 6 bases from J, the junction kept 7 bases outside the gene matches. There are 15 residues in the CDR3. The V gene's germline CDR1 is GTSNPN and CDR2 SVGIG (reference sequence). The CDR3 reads CAWMAGTGGRQPQHF. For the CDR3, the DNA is TGTGCCTGGATGGCCGGGACAGGGGGCCGTCAGCCCCAGCATTTT.

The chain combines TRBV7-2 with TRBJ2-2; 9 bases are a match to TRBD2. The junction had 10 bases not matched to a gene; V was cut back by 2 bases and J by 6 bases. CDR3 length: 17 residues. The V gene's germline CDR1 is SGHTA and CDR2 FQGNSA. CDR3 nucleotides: TGTGCCAGCAGCTTATCTGGGCTAGCGGGGCAGGCCGGGGAGCTGTTTTTT. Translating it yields CASSLSGLAGQAGELFF.

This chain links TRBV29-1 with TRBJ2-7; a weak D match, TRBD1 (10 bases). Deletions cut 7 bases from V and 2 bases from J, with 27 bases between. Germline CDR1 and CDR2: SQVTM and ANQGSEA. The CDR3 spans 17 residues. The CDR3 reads CSGQRQGAGGGPYEQYF. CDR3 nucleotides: TGCAGCGGACAACGACAGGGGGCGGGAGGGGGCCCCTACGAGCAGTACTTC.

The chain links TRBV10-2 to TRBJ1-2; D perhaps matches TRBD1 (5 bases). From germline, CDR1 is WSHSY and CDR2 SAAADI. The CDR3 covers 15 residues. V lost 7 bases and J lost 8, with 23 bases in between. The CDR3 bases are TGCGCCAGCATCCCTGATTGGTCGGGAGAGGGGGGCTACACCTTC. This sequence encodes CASIPDWSGEGGYTF.

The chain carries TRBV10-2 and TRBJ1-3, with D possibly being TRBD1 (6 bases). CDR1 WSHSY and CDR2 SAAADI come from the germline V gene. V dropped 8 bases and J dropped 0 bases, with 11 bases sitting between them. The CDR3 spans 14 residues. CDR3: CASYGGLSGNTIYF. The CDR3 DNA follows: TGCGCCAGCTACGGGGGGCTCTCTGGAAACACCATATATTTT.

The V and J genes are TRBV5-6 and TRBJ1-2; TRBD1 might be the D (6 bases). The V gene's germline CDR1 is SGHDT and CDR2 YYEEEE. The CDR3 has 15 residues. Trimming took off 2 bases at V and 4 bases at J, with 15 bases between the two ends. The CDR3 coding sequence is TGTGCCAGCAGCTTACAGGGAAGAATTAGCTATGGCTACACCTTC. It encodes CASSLQGRISYGYTF.

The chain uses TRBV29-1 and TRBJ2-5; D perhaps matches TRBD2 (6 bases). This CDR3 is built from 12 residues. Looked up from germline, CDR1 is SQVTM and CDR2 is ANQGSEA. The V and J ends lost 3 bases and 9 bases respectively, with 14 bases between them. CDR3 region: CSVDGRPGAQYF. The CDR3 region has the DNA TGCAGCGTTGATGGGAGACCGGGGGCCCAGTACTTC.

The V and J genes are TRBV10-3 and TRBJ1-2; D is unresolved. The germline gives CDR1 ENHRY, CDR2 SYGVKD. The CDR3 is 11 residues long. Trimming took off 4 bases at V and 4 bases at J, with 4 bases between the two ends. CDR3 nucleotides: TGTGCCATCAGTGGAGTCTATGGCTACACCTTC. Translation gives CAISGVYGYTF.

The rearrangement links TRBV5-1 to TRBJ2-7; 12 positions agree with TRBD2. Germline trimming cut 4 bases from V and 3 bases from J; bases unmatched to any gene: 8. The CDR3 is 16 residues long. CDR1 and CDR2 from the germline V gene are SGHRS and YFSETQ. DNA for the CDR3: TGCGCCAGCAGCCAAACTAGCGGGGGGTCCAACTACGAGCAGTACTTC. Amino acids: CASSQTSGGSNYEQYF.

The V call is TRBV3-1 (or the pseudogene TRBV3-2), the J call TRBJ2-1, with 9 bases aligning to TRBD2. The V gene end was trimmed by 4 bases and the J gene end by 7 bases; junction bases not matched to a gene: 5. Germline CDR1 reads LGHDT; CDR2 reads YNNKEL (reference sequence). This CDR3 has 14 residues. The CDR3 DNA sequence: TGTGCCAGCAGCCTGAGCGGGGGGTGGAATGAGCAGTTCTTC. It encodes CASSLSGGWNEQFF.

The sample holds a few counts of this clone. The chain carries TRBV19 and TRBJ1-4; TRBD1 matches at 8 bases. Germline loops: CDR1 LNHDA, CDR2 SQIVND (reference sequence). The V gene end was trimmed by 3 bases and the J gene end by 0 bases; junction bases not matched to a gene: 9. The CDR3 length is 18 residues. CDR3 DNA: TGTGCCAGTAGTATCGACAGGGGAGGAGGACCAACTAATGAAAAACTGTTTTTT. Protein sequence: CASSIDRGGGPTNEKLFF.

CDR3 bases: TGTGCCAGCAGTTTTGATGAGACAGGGGCCAAAAACATTCAGTACTTC. Amino acids: CASSFDETGAKNIQYF. The chain joins TRBV27 to TRBJ2-4; 7 bases fit TRBD1. Germline lookup yields CDR1 MNHEY and CDR2 SMNVEV (reference sequence). The V gene end was trimmed by 3 bases and the J gene end by 1 base; junction bases not matched to a gene: 6. This CDR3 has 16 residues.

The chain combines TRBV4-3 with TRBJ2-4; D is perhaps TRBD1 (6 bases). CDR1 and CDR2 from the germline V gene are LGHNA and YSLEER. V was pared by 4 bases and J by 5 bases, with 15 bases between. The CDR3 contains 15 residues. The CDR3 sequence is CASSLKPQGQNIQYF. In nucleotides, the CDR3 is TGCGCCAGCAGCCTCAAACCACAGGGCCAAAACATTCAGTACTTC.

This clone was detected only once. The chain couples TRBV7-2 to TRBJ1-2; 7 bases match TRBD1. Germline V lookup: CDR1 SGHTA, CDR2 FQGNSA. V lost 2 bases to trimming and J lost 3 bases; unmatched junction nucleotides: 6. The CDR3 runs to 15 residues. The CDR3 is CASSLLDRAYYGYTF. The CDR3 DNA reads TGTGCCAGCAGCTTACTAGACAGGGCATACTATGGCTACACCTTC.